The rows below give T cell receptor beta chains drawn from one sample of a study of T cell responses to AZD1222 COVID-19 vaccine. Assay used: immunoSEQ multiplex PCR; TCRdb lists only in-frame clones, some missing. The table has 110,000 to 150,000 clones, over 75% seen once. The material was peripheral blood, obtained on day 0 of AZD1222 vaccination. These receptors were taken from an adult in good health. Each CDR3 is given with its conserved first and last residue. Fields, in order: J gene, CDR3 length, clone size, V gene, D gene, CDR3 protein, CDR3 DNA. A D gene is named only where the DNA matches it firmly. For some rows the clone size is stated as once, few or many, or as a class when expanded; others skip it.

j_call: TRBJ2-2; cdr3_length: 15; clone_size: NA; v_call: TRBV5-1; d_call: TRBD1; cdr3_aa: CASSRQGGDTGELFF; cdr3_nt: TGCGCCAGCAGCCGACAGGGTGGGGACACCGGGGAGCTGTTTTTT
j_call: TRBJ2-3; cdr3_length: 16; clone_size: once; v_call: TRBV5-4; d_call: NA; cdr3_aa: CASSLGGFGRGDTQYF; cdr3_nt: TGTGCCAGCAGCTTGGGCGGGTTTGGTCGGGGAGATACGCAGTATTTT
j_call: TRBJ1-6; cdr3_length: 14; clone_size: NA; v_call: TRBV13; d_call: NA; cdr3_aa: CASSTRQVGSPLHF; cdr3_nt: TGTGCCAGCAGCACCCGACAGGTGGGATCACCCCTCCACTTT
j_call: TRBJ1-1; cdr3_length: 13; clone_size: few; v_call: TRBV12-3/TRBV12-4; d_call: NA; cdr3_aa: CASRPLLNTEAFF; cdr3_nt: TGTGCCAGCAGACCCCTTTTGAACACTGAAGCTTTCTTT
j_call: TRBJ1-2; cdr3_length: 14; clone_size: NA; v_call: TRBV6-5; d_call: NA; cdr3_aa: CASREGGSNYGYTF; cdr3_nt: TGTGCCAGCAGGGAGGGGGGTAGTAACTATGGCTACACCTTC
j_call: TRBJ2-5; cdr3_length: 14; clone_size: NA; v_call: TRBV6-5; d_call: NA; cdr3_aa: CASTSRAGPAAQYF; cdr3_nt: TGTGCCAGCACATCGCGGGCAGGCCCAGCGGCCCAGTACTTC
j_call: TRBJ1-4; cdr3_length: 14; clone_size: NA; v_call: TRBV25-1; d_call: NA; cdr3_aa: CASSEPGPSEKLFF; cdr3_nt: TGTGCCAGCAGTGAACCGGGACCTTCAGAAAAACTGTTTTTT
j_call: TRBJ1-1; cdr3_length: 18; clone_size: NA; v_call: TRBV28; d_call: TRBD1; cdr3_aa: CASSFTGPGTALNTEAFF; cdr3_nt: TGTGCCAGCAGTTTCACCGGACCCGGGACAGCACTGAACACTGAAGCTTTCTTT
j_call: TRBJ1-1; cdr3_length: 15; clone_size: NA; v_call: TRBV6-5; d_call: NA; cdr3_aa: CASSDASGHRNEAFF; cdr3_nt: TGTGCCAGCAGCGATGCCTCGGGACACCGAAATGAAGCTTTCTTT
j_call: TRBJ1-1; cdr3_length: 12; clone_size: NA; v_call: TRBV19; d_call: TRBD1; cdr3_aa: CASTRGYSGAFF; cdr3_nt: TGTGCCAGTACCAGGGGGTACAGTGGAGCTTTCTTT
j_call: TRBJ1-3; cdr3_length: 14; clone_size: NA; v_call: TRBV9; d_call: NA; cdr3_aa: CASSAGTDGNTIYF; cdr3_nt: TGTGCCAGCAGCGCCGGGACGGATGGAAACACCATATATTTT
j_call: TRBJ2-7; cdr3_length: 15; clone_size: NA; v_call: TRBV4-2; d_call: NA; cdr3_aa: CASSQGTLSSYEQYF; cdr3_nt: TGTGCCAGCAGCCAAGGGACCCTTAGCTCCTACGAGCAGTACTTC
j_call: TRBJ1-1; cdr3_length: 14; clone_size: NA; v_call: TRBV7-3; d_call: NA; cdr3_aa: CASSLMGAGTEAFF; cdr3_nt: TGTGCCAGCAGCTTAATGGGGGCAGGAACTGAAGCTTTCTTT
j_call: TRBJ2-6; cdr3_length: 17; clone_size: NA; v_call: TRBV29-1; d_call: NA; cdr3_aa: CSVRGAGSLSGANVLTF; cdr3_nt: TGCAGCGTGAGGGGCGCAGGGTCCCTTTCTGGGGCCAACGTCCTGACTTTC
j_call: TRBJ1-1; cdr3_length: 14; clone_size: NA; v_call: TRBV6-5; d_call: TRBD1; cdr3_aa: CASRPLTGDTEAFF; cdr3_nt: TGTGCCAGCAGACCCCTGACAGGGGACACTGAAGCTTTCTTT
j_call: TRBJ2-3; cdr3_length: 16; clone_size: NA; v_call: TRBV7-8; d_call: TRBD2; cdr3_aa: CASSSRRAGRADTQYF; cdr3_nt: TGTGCCAGCAGCTCCCGGAGAGCGGGAAGGGCAGATACGCAGTATTTT
j_call: TRBJ1-5; cdr3_length: 14; clone_size: NA; v_call: TRBV6-2/TRBV6-3; d_call: NA; cdr3_aa: CASSKLGGNQPQHF; cdr3_nt: TGTGCCAGCAGCAAATTAGGGGGGAATCAGCCCCAGCATTTT